These T cell receptor beta chains were read from a single sample in a study of blood T cell repertoires in COVID-19. The assay was immunoSEQ multiplex PCR, and TCRdb's table has in-frame clones only and misses some. The data hold 200,000 to 250,000 clones, with roughly 90% observed a single time. The sample comprised peripheral blood. Receptors were obtained from a man aged 55-75 years who had recovered from COVID-19. The CDR3 runs from the conserved cysteine through the conserved F or W. The order of the fields is D gene, V gene, J gene, CDR3 protein. The D gene is left open where the match is weak.

D gene: -
V gene: TRBV24-1
J gene: TRBJ1-5
CDR3 protein: CATSDSGSNQPQHF

D gene: -
V gene: TRBV19
J gene: TRBJ1-5
CDR3 protein: CASSMEADQPQHF

D gene: TRBD1
V gene: TRBV27
J gene: TRBJ2-7
CDR3 protein: CASSFPRTGNEQYF

D gene: -
V gene: TRBV19
J gene: TRBJ1-5
CDR3 protein: CASSIGGLSPQHF

D gene: -
V gene: TRBV5-5
J gene: TRBJ1-1
CDR3 protein: CASSYGPTGTEAFF

D gene: -
V gene: TRBV7-2
J gene: TRBJ2-3
CDR3 protein: CASPSAAPGEASTDTQYF

D gene: -
V gene: TRBV7-9
J gene: TRBJ2-1
CDR3 protein: CASSLNSNSYNEQFF

D gene: -
V gene: TRBV5-8
J gene: TRBJ1-4
CDR3 protein: CASSLWSTKEKLFF

D gene: -
V gene: TRBV5-4
J gene: TRBJ1-1
CDR3 protein: CASSLSHRSTEAFF

D gene: -
V gene: TRBV29-1
J gene: TRBJ1-6
CDR3 protein: CSVRDWDINSPLHF

D gene: -
V gene: TRBV7-2
J gene: TRBJ2-7
CDR3 protein: CASSFQQGISYEQYF

D gene: TRBD1
V gene: TRBV7-3
J gene: TRBJ2-2
CDR3 protein: CASNRRDRANTGELFF

D gene: -
V gene: TRBV19
J gene: TRBJ1-2
CDR3 protein: CASRIGQHYGYTF

D gene: TRBD1
V gene: TRBV11-3
J gene: TRBJ2-1
CDR3 protein: CASSSTGAREQFF

D gene: TRBD2
V gene: TRBV10-2
J gene: TRBJ2-7
CDR3 protein: CASRTSGSPYEQYF

D gene: TRBD1
V gene: TRBV19
J gene: TRBJ1-2
CDR3 protein: CASSIWDRDYGYTF

D gene: -
V gene: TRBV30
J gene: TRBJ2-3
CDR3 protein: CAWTPPGYSTDTQYF

D gene: TRBD1
V gene: TRBV2
J gene: TRBJ1-1
CDR3 protein: CATGGPNTEAFF

D gene: -
V gene: TRBV3-1/TRBV3-2
J gene: TRBJ1-2
CDR3 protein: CASSQEPRGGTGYTF

D gene: -
V gene: TRBV7-9
J gene: TRBJ2-3
CDR3 protein: CASSAMGGRTDTQYF